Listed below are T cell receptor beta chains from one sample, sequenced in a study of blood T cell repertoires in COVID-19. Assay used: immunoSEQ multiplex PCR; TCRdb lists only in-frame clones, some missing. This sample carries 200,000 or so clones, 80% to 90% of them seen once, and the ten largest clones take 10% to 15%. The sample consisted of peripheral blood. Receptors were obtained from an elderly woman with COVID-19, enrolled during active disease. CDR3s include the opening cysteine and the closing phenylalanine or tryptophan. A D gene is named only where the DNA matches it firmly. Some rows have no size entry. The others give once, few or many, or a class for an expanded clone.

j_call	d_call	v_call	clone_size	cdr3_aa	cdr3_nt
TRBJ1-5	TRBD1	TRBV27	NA	CASSLQGTGNQPQHF	TGTGCCAGCAGTCTACAGGGGACAGGGAATCAGCCCCAGCATTTT
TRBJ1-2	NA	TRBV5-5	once	CASSSPRRYGYTF	TGTGCCAGCAGTTCCCCAAGGAGGTATGGCTACACCTTC
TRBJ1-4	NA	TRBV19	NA	CASSPDSATNEKLFF	TGTGCCAGTAGTCCCGACTCTGCAACTAATGAAAAACTGTTTTTT
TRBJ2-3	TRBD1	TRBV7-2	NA	CASSLTGADTQYF	TGTGCCAGCAGCTTAACAGGGGCAGATACGCAGTATTTT
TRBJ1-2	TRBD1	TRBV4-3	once	CASSRHRGDYGYTF	TGCGCCAGCAGCCGCCACAGGGGGGACTATGGCTACACCTTC
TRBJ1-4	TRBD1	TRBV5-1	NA	CASSLEGAPEKLFF	TGCGCCAGCAGTCTCGAGGGGGCGCCTGAAAAACTGTTTTTT
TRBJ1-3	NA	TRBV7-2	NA	CASSLVAGPGNTIYF	TGTGCCAGCAGCTTAGTCGCAGGTCCTGGAAACACCATATATTTT
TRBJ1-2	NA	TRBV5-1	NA	CASSLDPGGGYTF	TGCGCCAGCAGCTTGGACCCGGGTGGTGGCTACACCTTC
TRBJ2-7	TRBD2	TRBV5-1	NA	CASSWSGGISYEQYF	TGCGCCAGCAGCTGGAGCGGGGGTATCTCCTACGAGCAGTACTTC
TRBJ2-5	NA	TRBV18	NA	CASSPKVYRQETQYF	TGTGCCAGCTCACCAAAGGTGTACAGGCAAGAGACCCAGTACTTC
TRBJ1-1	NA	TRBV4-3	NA	CASSQARNTEAFF	TGCGCCAGCAGCCAAGCCAGAAACACTGAAGCTTTCTTT
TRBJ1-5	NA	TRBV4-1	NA	CASSHDSFNQPQHF	TGCGCCAGCAGCCACGACAGTTTCAATCAGCCCCAGCATTTT
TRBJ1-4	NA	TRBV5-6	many	CASSLAALRRKLFF	TGTGCCAGCAGCTTGGCGGCCCTCCGGAGGAAACTGTTTTTT
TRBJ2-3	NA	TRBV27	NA	CASSPYSTDTQYF	TGTGCCAGCAGTCCCTACAGCACAGATACGCAGTATTTT
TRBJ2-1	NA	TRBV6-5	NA	CASSGRDSLYNEQFF	TGTGCCAGCAGCGGCCGGGACTCCCTTTACAATGAGCAGTTCTTC